These 10 T cell receptor beta chains were all obtained from the same sample, sequenced in a study of control samples from healthy donors and cancer patients. Generated by immunoSEQ multiplex PCR, the TCRdb table keeps only in-frame clones and is missing some. The sample records about 130,000 clones, 90% being singletons. Input material: blood. These receptors all stem from a man aged 18-30 years in good health.

V and J are TRBV9 and TRBJ2-3; 9 bases are a match to TRBD2. Germline CDR1 is SGDLS and CDR2 is YYNGEE. The CDR3 extends over 17 amino acids. The junction had 9 bases not matched to a gene; V was cut back by 4 bases and J by 0 bases. DNA of the CDR3: TGTGCCAGCAGCCCCAAGGGGGGACTAGCCAGCACAGATACGCAGTATTTT. Amino acids: CASSPKGGLASTDTQYF.

V gene TRBV12-3 or TRBV12-4 combines with J gene TRBJ2-6; no reliable D call. The CDR3 consists of 12 residues. The V gene lost 5 bases and the J gene lost 2 bases, with 1 base spanning the gap. The CDR3 loop reads CASSPGANVLTF. DNA for the CDR3: TGTGCCAGCAGTCCTGGGGCCAACGTCCTGACTTTC.

Here the CDR3 DNA reads TGTGCCAGCAGTCCGTCCCCCGGGAGGGCCCACAATGAGCAGTTCTTC. This translates into CASSPSPGRAHNEQFF. J is TRBJ2-1 and V is TRBV5-4; TRBD2 agrees at 8 bases. V was pared by 5 bases and J by 5 bases, with 12 bases of the junction left unmatched. Germline V CDR1 and CDR2: SGHNT, YYREEE (reference sequence). This CDR3 spans 16 amino acids.

This chain joins TRBV2 and TRBJ1-2, with D tentatively TRBD1 (5 bases). The ends were cut back, 4 bases at V and 0 bases at J, with 9 bases in the middle. The CDR3 totals 14 residues. CDR1 is SNHLY, CDR2 FYNNEI, per germline. Written as DNA, the CDR3 is TGTGCCAGCAGTGTGGGGACCTCTAACTATGGCTACACCTTC. This encodes CASSVGTSNYGYTF. Drawing the rest from reference TRBV2 and TRBJ1-2, the complete variable domain is EPEVTQTPSHQVTQMGQEVILRCVPISNHLYFYWYRQILGQKVEFLVSFYNNEISEKSEIFDDQFSVERPDGSNFTLKIRSTKLEDSAMYFCASSVGTSNYGYTFGSGTRLTVV.

The chain combines TRBV5-8 with TRBJ2-7, with a tentative D call TRBD2 (6 bases). Per germline, CDR1 SGHTS and CDR2 YDEGEE. This CDR3 contains 15 residues. V lost 4 bases to trimming and J lost 4 bases, with 18 bases between them. The CDR3 is CASSRDTAGYYEQYV. In DNA, the CDR3 is TGTGCCAGCAGCCGGGATACAGCGGGCTATTACGAGCAGTACGTC.

The rearrangement joins TRBV5-1 to TRBJ2-3, with D perhaps being TRBD1 or TRBD2 (6 bases each). This CDR3 is 14 amino acids long. Trimming removed 4 bases from V and 3 bases from J, with 12 bases in between. Germline assignment: CDR1 SGHRS and CDR2 YFSETQ. CDR3 in amino acids: CASSRGRGTDTQYF. The CDR3 nucleotides are TGCGCCAGCAGCCGGGGGCGGGGTACAGATACGCAGTATTTT.

This sequence joins TRBV7-9 and TRBJ2-2, with D perhaps TRBD2 (5 bases). This CDR3 is built from 14 residues. The V and J ends lost 4 bases and 4 bases respectively, with 10 bases between them. Germline V gene data show CDR1 as SEHNR and CDR2 as FQNEAQ (reference sequence). CDR3 coding DNA: TGTGCCAGCAGCTCCTGGGGAGCCACCGGGGAGCTGTTTTTT. Translated: CASSSWGATGELFF.

This chain connects TRBV10-3 to TRBJ2-7; 8 nucleotides line up with TRBD1. The junction had 7 bases not matched to a gene; V was cut back by 3 bases and J by 3 bases. CDR3 length: 15 residues. The germline V gene has CDR1 ENHRY and CDR2 SYGVKD. The CDR3 loop is CAISDRGPPYYEQYV. DNA for the CDR3: TGTGCCATCAGTGACAGGGGGCCCCCATACTACGAGCAGTACGTC.

V and J are TRBV2 and TRBJ2-5, with D perhaps TRBD2 (6 bases). Germline assignment: CDR1 SNHLY and CDR2 FYNNEI. This CDR3 contains 14 residues. V gave up 9 bases and J gave up 2 bases, with 16 bases separating them. The CDR3 spells CASGTRGKQETQYF. The CDR3 DNA reads TGTGCCAGTGGGACCCGGGGGAAACAAGAGACCCAGTACTTC.

The rearrangement uses TRBV11-2 and TRBJ2-1; D ambiguous. Trimming pared 1 base from V and 10 bases from J, leaving 11 bases between. The CDR3 is 13 residues long. CDR1 and CDR2 (germline): SGHAT, FQNNGV. CDR3 nucleotide sequence: TGTGCCAGCAGCTTAGCCCAGAGAACAGAGCAGTTCTTC. Amino acid sequence: CASSLAQRTEQFF.